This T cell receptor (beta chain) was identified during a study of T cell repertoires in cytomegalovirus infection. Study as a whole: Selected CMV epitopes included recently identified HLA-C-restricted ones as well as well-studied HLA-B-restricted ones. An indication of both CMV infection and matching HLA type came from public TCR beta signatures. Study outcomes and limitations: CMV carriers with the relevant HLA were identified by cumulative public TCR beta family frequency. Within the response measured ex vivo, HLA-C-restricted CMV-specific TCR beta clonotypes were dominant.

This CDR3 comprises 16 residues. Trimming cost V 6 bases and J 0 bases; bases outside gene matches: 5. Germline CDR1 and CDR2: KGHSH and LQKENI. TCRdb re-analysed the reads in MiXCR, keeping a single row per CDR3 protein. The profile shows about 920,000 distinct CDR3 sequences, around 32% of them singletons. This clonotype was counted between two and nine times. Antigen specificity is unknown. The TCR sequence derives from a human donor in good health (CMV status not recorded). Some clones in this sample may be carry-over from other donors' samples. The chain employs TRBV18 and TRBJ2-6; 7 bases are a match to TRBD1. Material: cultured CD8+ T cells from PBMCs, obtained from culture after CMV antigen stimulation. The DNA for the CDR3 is TGTGCCAGCTCTCCGGGACAGAACTCTGGGGCCAACGTCCTGACTTTC. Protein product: CASSPGQNSGANVLTF.